This TCR beta chain was identified in a study of post-analysis software for immune sequencing data (dated by TCRdb to about 2015). Regarding the study in general: Recorded disease courses included relapsing-remitting, secondary progressive and progressive-relapsing multiple sclerosis, with some patients lacking subtype annotation. The patient repertoires were compared against more than 10 previously published healthy control repertoires obtained from donors aged 6 to 25 years. A subset of samples was prepared in parallel using single-end sample barcoding, then pooled and co-amplified after Illumina adapter ligation.

There are a few counts of this clonotype. Its antigen is unknown. Base qualities are not provided; no much larger clone lies one nucleotide away. Study-wide findings and limitations: The control group was slightly older than the multiple sclerosis patient group. When samples were clustered directly using the F measure, samples prepared in the same batch co-clustered strongly, which prompted a batch-effect correction. Multiple sclerosis patients had significantly lower normalized Chao1 diversity than controls, a result that suggests substantial peripheral T-cell clonal expansion.

Library preparation used PCR. For sequencing, an Illumina HiSeq 2500 was employed. Unique molecular identifiers were incorporated into TCR beta cDNA libraries to reduce PCR and sequencing biases. Every 1 to 10 million input T cells yielded approximately 500,000 cDNA molecules, meaning each molecule approximated one T cell. Patient libraries were prepared and sequenced with the same protocol used for the earlier healthy control dataset. Samples belonging to the same batch were prepared together, multiplexed and sequenced on a shared HiSeq lane. The authors processed their data as follows. MIGEC handled the raw barcoded reads, throwing out single-read molecular identifier groups before consensus assembly and CDR3 extraction. Clonotype tables were post-analysed with VDJtools, normalizing diversity by down-sampling all datasets to the smallest sample size. Repertoire overlap clustering matched CDR3 amino acid but not nucleotide sequences to correct batch-related cross-sample contamination. TCRdb trimmed public reads at Q25 via fastp, called clones via MiXCR and kept in-frame beta chains. All rows with the same CDR3 protein become a single entry with the most common DNA and genes. These V and J calls are TCRdb output, not the study's own analysis. The sample table records roughly 540,000 distinct CDR3 sequences; roughly 34% of these occur just once. Clones ranked in the top ten supply under 7% of the sample.

TCR beta repertoires were profiled from peripheral blood of roughly 13 young patients with multiple sclerosis to demonstrate the VDJtools post-analysis software. Multiple sclerosis patients were children and adolescents aged roughly 6 to 16 years. The source material was blood. The receptor's source is a girl aged 2 to 17 with multiple sclerosis.

The nucleotide sequence reads TGTGCCAGCCGACTAGCGGGGGGGGAAGAGACCCAGTACTTC. Its product reads: CASRLAGGEETQYF. The rearrangement joined TRBV2 to TRBJ2-7; TRBD2 fits 14 bases in the junction. The DNA end lines up better with TRBJ2-5; the J call may be wrong. Measured from the cysteine to the phenylalanine, the CDR3 is 14 residues long. CDR3 DNA only is kept here, 42 bases in frame from base 1. From the germline V gene, CDR1 is SNHLY and CDR2 is FYNNEI.